This T cell receptor (beta chain) was found in a study of technical replicates of blood from several donors. Here immunoSEQ multiplex PCR was the method, and the copy in TCRdb shows in-frame clones only, minus some. The sample holds 91,000 or so clones, about 95% seen once. Germline V gene lookup returns CDR1 MNHEY and CDR2 SMNVEV (reference sequence). The germline V and J ends were trimmed by 3 bases and 8 bases, with 16 bases remaining between them. The CDR3 is 14 residues long. The sequencing input was T cells isolated from PBMCs. The chain links TRBV27 to TRBJ1-2; possible D gene TRBD1, 5 bases. This TCR was sampled from a human donor in good health. The CDR3 reads CASSFSGSLDGYTF. The CDR3 DNA is TGTGCCAGCAGTTTTTCAGGGTCTTTGGACGGCTACACCTTC.